The sequence of this T cell receptor (beta chain) was determined in a study of PD-1 blockade in classical Hodgkin lymphoma. There are 15 residues in the CDR3. The germline gives CDR1 SGHRS, CDR2 YFSETQ. The V gene lost 5 bases and the J gene lost 4 bases, with 16 bases spanning the gap. Profiling relied on immunoSEQ multiplex PCR, and the TCRdb table lists in-frame clones only, not all of them. The sample carries 15,000 to 20,000 clones, around 86% recorded once. Points from the study as a whole: Newly diagnosed patients reportedly trailed healthy donors in baseline TCR diversity. Patients who initiated nivolumab within 1 year of ASCT were excluded.

Every patient relapsed after autologous stem cell transplantation, and brentuximab vedotin exposure varied. Classification of best responses gave complete response, partial response or progressive disease. In the case of this clone: Its antigen is as yet unknown.

Sequencing was performed on peripheral blood mononuclear cells (PBMCs), taken at baseline. This TCR was sampled from a human donor with classical Hodgkin lymphoma. The chain employs TRBV5-1 and TRBJ1-3; TRBD1 is a possible D gene (5 bases). In nucleotides, the CDR3 is TGCGCCAGCAGTTCCTCGCGGGGGGACGGAAACACCATATATTTT. This encodes CASSSSRGDGNTIYF.